This T cell receptor beta chain was sequenced for a study of Graves' ophthalmopathy and Graves' hyperthyroidism (dated by TCRdb to 2016 to 2019). Concerning the study at large: Peripheral blood samples were taken at the time of initial diagnosis, before any treatment was given. In total, around 130 blood samples were TCR-sequenced: 40 to 45 ophthalmopathy, approximately 80 hyperthyroidism and roughly 17 hyperthyroidism-to-ophthalmopathy patients. Following sampling, methimazole starting at 30 mg daily was administered to hyperthyroidism patients, and high-dose intravenous methylprednisolone was administered to ophthalmopathy patients. For training and testing, the 100 or so patients in the discovery cohort were randomly divided in a 7:3 ratio. In over 5 hyperthyroidism patients, the T-cell repertoire of thyroid tissue was compared with the T-cell repertoire of blood. A discovery set of about 99 patients (43 ophthalmopathy, just over 55 stable hyperthyroidism) was enrolled to explore V-J signatures distinguishing ophthalmopathy from hyperthyroidism. For independent validation, a separate cohort was made up of around 18 hyperthyroidism patients plus 17 patients who later progressed from hyperthyroidism to ophthalmopathy. To tell Graves' ophthalmopathy apart from Graves' hyperthyroidism, and to predict which patients would progress to ophthalmopathy, the study relied on TCR beta repertoire signatures. Summary of the overall study and its limitations: In cross-validation, the 13-signature model distinguished ophthalmopathy from stable hyperthyroidism with 87.88% sensitivity and around 83% specificity, while in the test set the corresponding values were roughly 80% and 75%. Most expanded thyroid clonotypes with frequency above 0.001 were also detected in blood, suggesting blood repertoires may reflect the thyroid immune response. No statistical method was used to set the sample size in advance, and the investigators knew which group each participant was assigned to. In validation, the model predicted ophthalmopathy progression with 70.59% sensitivity and approximately 72% specificity; fewer than 15 predicted patients were CT-confirmed with GO in a median of approximately 6.5 months.

This clonotype was seen many times. What antigen it recognizes has not been identified. Base qualities are not recorded, but no much larger clone differs from it by a single base. The CDR3 runs 16 residues from the cysteine to the phenylalanine. The sequence is cut down to CDR3 DNA, 48 bases in frame from base 1. Trimming takes 5 bases off V and 2 bases off J; junction bases not matched to a gene: 11. For CDR1 and CDR2, the germline V gene lists SGHTA and FQGNSA. The ophthalmopathy patients had moderately to severely active disease, with a Clinical Activity Score of 3 or higher, a NOSPECS grade of 4 or higher, and a disease duration of less than 3 months. Patients with other autoimmune diseases, uncontrolled infections, pregnancy or lactation were excluded. Diagnosis relied on clinical symptoms, serum thyroxine, TRAb, thyroid ultrasound and orbital computed tomography. Ficoll-Paque density gradient centrifugation was used to isolate PBMCs from about 9.4 ml of fresh peripheral blood. Trizol reagent was used to extract the total RNA, and its quality was then checked on an Agilent 2100 Bioanalyzer.

TCR beta CDR3 regions were amplified from RNA transcripts for repertoire sequencing. HTBI primers and the Qiagen OneStep RT-PCR kit were used in a first-round RT-PCR, which was followed by a second-round multiplex PCR, size selection and purification. The libraries underwent paired-end sequencing with 100 bp reads on an Illumina HiSeq2000. The study's processing was this. SOAPnuke was used to process the reads, throwing out any read that had adapters, had uncalled bases, had a mean Phred below 15, or lacked an exact constant-primer or identifier match. COPE v1.2.5 was used to merge high-quality paired reads. Each unique nucleotide sequence was treated as a clonotype, and MiTCR v1.1 was used to align the clonotypes to the IMGT TRB V, D and J references. Analysis was restricted to V-J combinations with a frequency above 0.0001, which covered about 99% of repertoires. A TCR clonal expansion and chaos score per V-J combination was defined as the ratio of F50 clonal expansion to chaos observed in the TCRdist matrix. Welch's t-statistics and random forest were used to reduce features to about a dozen V-J combinations, which were fed into a naive Bayes classifier. The Morisita-Horn index was used to measure how similar the thyroid and blood repertoires were. The public reads were reanalyzed by TCRdb: fastp trimming at Q25, MiXCR alignment, in-frame beta chains only. Each record represents a unique CDR3 protein, reported with the most common genes and DNA among its rows. The V and J calls were not made by the authors but by TCRdb's processing. This sample lists 210,000 or so distinct CDR3 sequences; approximately 29% were detected once. The top ten clonotypes cover about 9.3% of the sample.

The TCR was taken from a man aged 50 or older with Graves' ophthalmopathy. Donor details come from another sample of the same person, matched by shared clones. Sequencing input: peripheral blood. In this chain, TRBV7-2 is recombined with TRBJ2-5; 7 bases in the middle match TRBD2. The CDR3 amino acid sequence is: CASSGGGRGGQETQYF. The DNA reads TGTGCCAGCAGCGGCGGAGGGAGGGGAGGGCAAGAGACCCAGTACTTC.